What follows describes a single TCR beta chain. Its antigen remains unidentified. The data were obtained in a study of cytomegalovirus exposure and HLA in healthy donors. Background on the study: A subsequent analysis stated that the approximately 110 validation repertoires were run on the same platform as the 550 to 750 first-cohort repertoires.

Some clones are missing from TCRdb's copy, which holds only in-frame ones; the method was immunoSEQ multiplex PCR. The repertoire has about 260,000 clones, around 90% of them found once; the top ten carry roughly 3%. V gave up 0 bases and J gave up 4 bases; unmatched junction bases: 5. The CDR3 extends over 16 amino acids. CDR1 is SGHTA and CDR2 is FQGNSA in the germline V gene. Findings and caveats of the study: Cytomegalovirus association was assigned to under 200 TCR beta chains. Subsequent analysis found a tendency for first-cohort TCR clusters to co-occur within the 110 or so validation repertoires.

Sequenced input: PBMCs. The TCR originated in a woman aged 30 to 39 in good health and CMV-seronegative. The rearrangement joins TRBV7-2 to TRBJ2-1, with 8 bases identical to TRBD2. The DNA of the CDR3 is TGTGCCAGCAGCTTAGCTATAACTAGCGGTTACAATGAGCAGTTCTTC. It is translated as CASSLAITSGYNEQFF.